This entry features one T cell receptor beta chain sequence. The antigen is unknown. The sample originates from a study of a mutant IDH1 vaccine in newly diagnosed glioma. Study-level background: The sex distribution of treated patients was around 62% male and about 38% female, with a mean age of around 43 years. Most patients had received both radiotherapy and temozolomide, the prior options being radiotherapy, temozolomide, or both.

Assay: immunoSEQ multiplex PCR; the TCRdb copy retains only in-frame clones and omits some. The table includes tens of thousands of clones, roughly 79% detected once. Time point noted: week 35, safety follow-up. In every dose of vaccine, 300 ug of mutant IDH1 20-mer peptide was given alongside topical imiquimod. The V gene lost 4 bases and the J gene lost 0 bases, with 8 bases spanning the gap. The CDR3 extends over 14 amino acids. CDR1 SGHTA and CDR2 FQGNSA come from the germline V gene. The sample consisted of PBMCs, taken from a glioma patient whose treatment included an IDH1 peptide vaccine. The origin of this receptor is a woman aged 40 to 50 with glioma. Some clones in this sample may be carry-over from other donors' samples. This chain uses TRBV7-2 with TRBJ2-3; unclear D gene. CDR3 coding DNA: TGTGCCAGCAGCTCTAGGAGAAGCACAGATACGCAGTATTTT. It is translated as CASSSRRSTDTQYF.